The rows below give T cell receptor beta chains drawn from one sample of a study of identical twins. TCRdb independently ran MiXCR on the 5' RACE reads; one entry per CDR3 protein. Here the sample spans 690,000 or so distinct CDR3 sequences, less than 10% being singletons. The same sample was also studied in work on yellow fever vaccine responses in identical twins.

Sequencing was performed on PBMCs. These receptors were obtained from a woman in her late teens or twenties in good health. CDR3s include the opening cysteine and the closing phenylalanine or tryptophan. D genes are given only for firm matches. A row's size may be missing; if present it is once, few, many or a size class.

clone_size: few; j_call: TRBJ2-2; d_call: -; v_call: TRBV12-3/TRBV12-4; cdr3_aa: CASRPRQPNTGELFF; cdr3_nt: TGTGCCAGCAGACCTCGACAGCCCAACACCGGGGAGCTGTTTTTT
clone_size: -; j_call: TRBJ1-2; d_call: -; v_call: TRBV6-5; cdr3_aa: CASSYSYREANYGYTF; cdr3_nt: TGTGCCAGCAGTTACTCGTATCGGGAGGCTAACTATGGCTACACCTTC
clone_size: many; j_call: TRBJ2-7; d_call: -; v_call: TRBV20-1; cdr3_aa: CSASGTAYEQYF; cdr3_nt: TGCAGTGCTAGTGGCACAGCATACGAGCAGTACTTC
clone_size: few; j_call: TRBJ1-1; d_call: TRBD1; v_call: TRBV5-1; cdr3_aa: CASSLGPGQGDTEAFF; cdr3_nt: TGCGCCAGCAGCTTGGGCCCGGGACAGGGCGACACTGAAGCTTTCTTT
clone_size: few; j_call: TRBJ1-4; d_call: -; v_call: TRBV20-1; cdr3_aa: CSARGQGYEKLFF; cdr3_nt: TGCAGTGCTAGAGGGCAGGGGTACGAAAAACTGTTTTTT
clone_size: -; j_call: TRBJ1-2; d_call: -; v_call: TRBV29-1; cdr3_aa: CSVGDWENYGYTF; cdr3_nt: TGCAGCGTTGGAGACTGGGAGAACTATGGCTACACCTTC
clone_size: -; j_call: TRBJ2-2; d_call: -; v_call: TRBV20-1; cdr3_aa: CSAWGRINTGELFF; cdr3_nt: TGCAGTGCTTGGGGACGGATAAACACCGGGGAGCTGTTTTTT
clone_size: many; j_call: TRBJ2-7; d_call: -; v_call: TRBV11-2; cdr3_aa: CASSLVQGLFYEQYF; cdr3_nt: TGTGCCAGCAGCTTAGTTCAGGGTCTCTTCTACGAGCAGTACTTC
clone_size: -; j_call: TRBJ2-7; d_call: -; v_call: TRBV3-1; cdr3_aa: CASSQGTLTATNTYEQYF; cdr3_nt: TGTGCCAGCAGCCAGGGGACCTTAACAGCGACGAATACCTACGAGCAGTACTTC
clone_size: -; j_call: TRBJ2-5; d_call: -; v_call: TRBV12-5; cdr3_aa: CASGLASGGQYF; cdr3_nt: TGTGCTAGTGGTTTGGCTTCAGGAGGCCAGTACTTC
clone_size: few; j_call: TRBJ2-3; d_call: TRBD1; v_call: TRBV6-2/TRBV6-3; cdr3_aa: CASSSPTGGRFADTQYF; cdr3_nt: TGTGCCAGCAGTTCTCCGACAGGGGGTCGATTCGCAGATACGCAGTATTTT
clone_size: few; j_call: TRBJ1-5; d_call: -; v_call: TRBV6-1; cdr3_aa: CASRTARESNQPQHF; cdr3_nt: TGTGCCAGCAGAACAGCGCGGGAGAGCAATCAGCCCCAGCATTTT
clone_size: few; j_call: TRBJ2-7; d_call: TRBD2; v_call: TRBV11-2; cdr3_aa: CASSYLAARSYEQYF; cdr3_nt: TGTGCCAGCAGCTATCTAGCGGCACGCTCCTACGAGCAGTACTTC
clone_size: -; j_call: TRBJ2-5; d_call: -; v_call: TRBV20-1; cdr3_aa: CSASETSPGTQYF; cdr3_nt: TGCAGTGCCAGTGAGACTAGTCCGGGGACCCAGTACTTC
clone_size: many; j_call: TRBJ2-2; d_call: -; v_call: TRBV5-1; cdr3_aa: CASSLVRTNTGELFF; cdr3_nt: TGCGCCAGCAGCTTGGTTAGGACGAACACCGGGGAGCTGTTTTTT
clone_size: -; j_call: TRBJ2-3; d_call: TRBD2; v_call: TRBV3-1; cdr3_aa: CASSQQGLAATDTQYF; cdr3_nt: TGTGCCAGCAGCCAGCAGGGACTAGCCGCGACAGATACGCAGTATTTT
clone_size: few; j_call: TRBJ2-1; d_call: TRBD2; v_call: TRBV12-5; cdr3_aa: CASGLVGVKAGGYNEQFF; cdr3_nt: TGTGCTAGTGGTTTGGTAGGCGTGAAAGCGGGAGGATACAATGAGCAGTTCTTC
clone_size: few; j_call: TRBJ2-7; d_call: TRBD1; v_call: TRBV28; cdr3_aa: CASSRTVDRDYSYEQYF; cdr3_nt: TGTGCCAGCAGCCGGACTGTCGACAGGGATTACTCCTACGAGCAGTACTTC
clone_size: many; j_call: TRBJ2-5; d_call: -; v_call: TRBV3-1; cdr3_aa: CASSHVLEYQETQYF; cdr3_nt: TGTGCCAGCAGCCACGTCCTCGAGTACCAAGAGACCCAGTACTTC
clone_size: -; j_call: TRBJ1-1; d_call: -; v_call: TRBV29-1; cdr3_aa: CSVEFSSTNTEAFF; cdr3_nt: TGCAGCGTTGAATTCAGTTCCACGAACACTGAAGCTTTCTTT
clone_size: -; j_call: TRBJ2-6; d_call: TRBD1; v_call: TRBV25-1; cdr3_aa: CASSDRGLGANVLTF; cdr3_nt: TGTGCCAGCTCCGACAGGGGGCTTGGGGCCAACGTCCTGACTTTC
clone_size: -; j_call: TRBJ2-1; d_call: TRBD1; v_call: TRBV7-2; cdr3_aa: CASSLWTGGSSYNEQFF; cdr3_nt: TGTGCCAGCAGCTTATGGACAGGGGGCAGTTCCTACAATGAGCAGTTCTTC
clone_size: few; j_call: TRBJ1-6; d_call: -; v_call: TRBV5-8; cdr3_aa: CASSLPADSGGNSPLHF; cdr3_nt: TGTGCCAGCAGCCTCCCGGCAGATTCGGGGGGGAATTCACCCCTCCACTTT
clone_size: many; j_call: TRBJ2-7; d_call: -; v_call: TRBV7-9; cdr3_aa: CASSLIPPSYEQYF; cdr3_nt: TGTGCCAGCAGCTTAATCCCGCCCTCCTACGAGCAGTACTTC
clone_size: few; j_call: TRBJ1-5; d_call: -; v_call: TRBV12-3/TRBV12-4; cdr3_aa: CASSSGGGDQPQHF; cdr3_nt: TGTGCCAGCAGTTCCGGGGGTGGGGATCAGCCCCAGCATTTT
clone_size: few; j_call: TRBJ2-3; d_call: -; v_call: TRBV27; cdr3_aa: CASTYSTDTQYF; cdr3_nt: TGTGCCAGCACTTACAGCACAGATACGCAGTATTTT
clone_size: -; j_call: TRBJ2-7; d_call: -; v_call: TRBV29-1; cdr3_aa: CSFSQGSSYEQYF; cdr3_nt: TGCAGCTTTTCGCAGGGAAGCTCCTACGAGCAGTACTTC
clone_size: -; j_call: TRBJ2-3; d_call: TRBD2; v_call: TRBV19; cdr3_aa: CASSMARGRTDTQYF; cdr3_nt: TGTGCCAGTAGTATGGCTCGCGGGAGGACAGATACGCAGTATTTT
clone_size: few; j_call: TRBJ1-4; d_call: TRBD1; v_call: TRBV5-1; cdr3_aa: CASSLGDRGEKLFF; cdr3_nt: TGCGCCAGCAGCTTGGGGGACAGGGGGGAAAAACTGTTTTTT
clone_size: many; j_call: TRBJ2-3; d_call: TRBD2; v_call: TRBV12-3/TRBV12-4; cdr3_aa: CASSQSGVSDTQYF; cdr3_nt: TGTGCCAGCAGCCAAAGCGGGGTCTCAGATACGCAGTATTTT
clone_size: few; j_call: TRBJ2-2; d_call: -; v_call: TRBV7-2; cdr3_aa: CAHGGHTNTGELFF; cdr3_nt: TGTGCCCACGGGGGACACACGAACACCGGGGAGCTGTTTTTT
clone_size: once; j_call: TRBJ2-7; d_call: -; v_call: TRBV29-1; cdr3_aa: CSVARAPNSYEQYF; cdr3_nt: TGCAGCGTGGCCAGGGCCCCGAACTCCTACGAGCAGTACTTC
clone_size: many; j_call: TRBJ2-7; d_call: -; v_call: TRBV12-3/TRBV12-4; cdr3_aa: CAGGPSTYEQYF; cdr3_nt: TGTGCTGGGGGGCCATCGACCTACGAGCAGTACTTC
clone_size: many; j_call: TRBJ2-5; d_call: -; v_call: TRBV12-3/TRBV12-4; cdr3_aa: CASSMSLTGTQETQYF; cdr3_nt: TGTGCCAGCAGCATGTCTTTAACGGGGACCCAAGAGACCCAGTACTTC
clone_size: few; j_call: TRBJ2-1; d_call: -; v_call: TRBV5-6; cdr3_aa: CASSLRVLAGKKSSYNEQFF; cdr3_nt: TGTGCCAGCAGCTTGAGGGTCCTGGCGGGCAAAAAGAGCTCCTACAATGAGCAGTTCTTC
clone_size: -; j_call: TRBJ2-1; d_call: TRBD1; v_call: TRBV7-9; cdr3_aa: CASSLGQGGLYNEQFF; cdr3_nt: TGTGCCAGCAGCTTAGGACAGGGGGGGCTCTACAATGAGCAGTTCTTC
clone_size: many; j_call: TRBJ2-1; d_call: -; v_call: TRBV7-2; cdr3_aa: CASSLYGDNEQFF; cdr3_nt: TGTGCCAGCAGCTTATACGGAGACAATGAGCAGTTCTTC
clone_size: many; j_call: TRBJ2-1; d_call: TRBD2; v_call: TRBV12-3/TRBV12-4; cdr3_aa: CASSPGGLEDYNEQFF; cdr3_nt: TGTGCCAGCAGCCCGGGGGGGCTAGAGGACTACAATGAGCAGTTCTTC
clone_size: many; j_call: TRBJ2-3; d_call: TRBD2; v_call: TRBV29-1; cdr3_aa: CSVGSGSPDTQYF; cdr3_nt: TGCAGCGTGGGAAGCGGGAGCCCAGATACGCAGTATTTT
clone_size: few; j_call: TRBJ2-1; d_call: TRBD2; v_call: TRBV29-1; cdr3_aa: CSVILAGHNEQFF; cdr3_nt: TGCAGCGTTATCCTAGCGGGACACAATGAGCAGTTCTTC
clone_size: few; j_call: TRBJ1-5; d_call: TRBD1; v_call: TRBV5-5; cdr3_aa: CASSLSGQGGQPQHF; cdr3_nt: TGTGCCAGCAGCTTGTCGGGACAGGGCGGTCAGCCCCAGCATTTT
clone_size: -; j_call: TRBJ2-5; d_call: -; v_call: TRBV11-2; cdr3_aa: CASSLDQSGGPQETQYF; cdr3_nt: TGTGCCAGCAGCTTAGATCAGAGTGGGGGGCCACAAGAGACCCAGTACTTC
clone_size: many; j_call: TRBJ2-5; d_call: TRBD1; v_call: TRBV29-1; cdr3_aa: CSVATGGWETQYF; cdr3_nt: TGCAGCGTTGCAACAGGGGGCTGGGAGACCCAGTACTTC
clone_size: few; j_call: TRBJ2-1; d_call: TRBD2; v_call: TRBV12-3/TRBV12-4; cdr3_aa: CASSPRTSGENEQFF; cdr3_nt: TGTGCCAGCAGCCCTCGGACTAGCGGGGAGAATGAGCAGTTCTTC
clone_size: many; j_call: TRBJ2-7; d_call: -; v_call: TRBV15; cdr3_aa: CATSREDGTEQYF; cdr3_nt: TGTGCCACCAGCAGAGAGGACGGGACCGAGCAGTACTTC
clone_size: many; j_call: TRBJ2-1; d_call: -; v_call: TRBV29-1; cdr3_aa: CSVPGPEQFF; cdr3_nt: TGCAGCGTTCCGGGGCCCGAGCAGTTCTTC
clone_size: few; j_call: TRBJ2-1; d_call: -; v_call: TRBV11-2; cdr3_aa: CASSSTFLGTLHHNEQFF; cdr3_nt: TGTGCCAGCAGCTCTACCTTCCTCGGGACTCTCCACCACAATGAGCAGTTCTTC
clone_size: many; j_call: TRBJ2-2; d_call: -; v_call: TRBV4-1; cdr3_aa: CASSQEDTQGRSGELFF; cdr3_nt: TGCGCCAGCAGCCAAGAGGATACGCAGGGTCGGTCCGGGGAGCTGTTTTTT
clone_size: few; j_call: TRBJ2-1; d_call: TRBD2; v_call: TRBV6-2/TRBV6-3; cdr3_aa: CASSYAAGGSDEQFF; cdr3_nt: TGTGCCAGCAGTTACGCGGCGGGAGGTTCCGATGAGCAGTTCTTC
clone_size: few; j_call: TRBJ1-1; d_call: -; v_call: TRBV9; cdr3_aa: CASSPSGRGSEAFF; cdr3_nt: TGTGCCAGCAGCCCCTCCGGGAGGGGGAGTGAAGCTTTCTTT
clone_size: -; j_call: TRBJ1-4; d_call: -; v_call: TRBV12-3/TRBV12-4; cdr3_aa: CASSPLVLPNEKLFF; cdr3_nt: TGTGCCAGCAGTCCACTAGTCCTCCCTAATGAAAAACTGTTTTTT
clone_size: few; j_call: TRBJ1-3; d_call: TRBD1; v_call: TRBV20-1; cdr3_aa: CSAPDRGGNTIYF; cdr3_nt: TGCAGTGCACCGGACAGGGGTGGAAACACCATATATTTT
clone_size: many; j_call: TRBJ2-1; d_call: -; v_call: TRBV28; cdr3_aa: CASGPRGPYNEQFF; cdr3_nt: TGTGCCAGCGGTCCTCGGGGGCCCTACAATGAGCAGTTCTTC
clone_size: few; j_call: TRBJ2-5; d_call: -; v_call: TRBV6-5; cdr3_aa: CASSYKFLETQYF; cdr3_nt: TGTGCCAGCAGTTACAAGTTTTTAGAGACCCAGTACTTC
clone_size: few; j_call: TRBJ2-6; d_call: TRBD1; v_call: TRBV20-1; cdr3_aa: CSSSRMTGGFSGANVLTF; cdr3_nt: TGCAGCTCAAGTCGGATGACAGGGGGCTTCTCTGGGGCCAACGTCCTGACTTTC
clone_size: few; j_call: TRBJ2-7; d_call: TRBD1; v_call: TRBV4-1; cdr3_aa: CASSQYGQDYEQYF; cdr3_nt: TGCGCCAGCAGCCAATACGGACAGGACTACGAGCAGTACTTC
clone_size: few; j_call: TRBJ2-3; d_call: TRBD2; v_call: TRBV5-5; cdr3_aa: CASSLVIAGGTDTQYF; cdr3_nt: TGTGCCAGCAGCTTGGTAATAGCGGGGGGGACAGATACGCAGTATTTT